This TCR beta chain comes out of a study of T cell responses to AZD1222 COVID-19 vaccine. The study, taken as a whole, reports: Spike-wide coverage was observed for vaccine-associated CD4 TCRs, with dominant responses at 160-218 and 743-854. The study sampled repertoires only after the peak T cell response.

Data came from immunoSEQ multiplex PCR; TCRdb stores just in-frame clones and leaves some out. This table has about 140,000 clones, about 92% appearing once. V was trimmed by 5 bases and J by 3 bases, leaving 5 bases between them. CDR3 length: 11 residues. Germline CDR1 is MNHEY and CDR2 is SVGAGI. Comment on this clone: Its specificity is not known.

This receptor was identified in an adult who had recovered from COVID-19. V usage is TRBV6-5 and J usage is TRBJ2-7; the D is unclear. The sample consisted of peripheral blood, taken after recovery from COVID-19. The CDR3: CASSLNYEQYF. CDR3 coding DNA: TGTGCCAGCAGTCTTAACTACGAGCAGTACTTC.